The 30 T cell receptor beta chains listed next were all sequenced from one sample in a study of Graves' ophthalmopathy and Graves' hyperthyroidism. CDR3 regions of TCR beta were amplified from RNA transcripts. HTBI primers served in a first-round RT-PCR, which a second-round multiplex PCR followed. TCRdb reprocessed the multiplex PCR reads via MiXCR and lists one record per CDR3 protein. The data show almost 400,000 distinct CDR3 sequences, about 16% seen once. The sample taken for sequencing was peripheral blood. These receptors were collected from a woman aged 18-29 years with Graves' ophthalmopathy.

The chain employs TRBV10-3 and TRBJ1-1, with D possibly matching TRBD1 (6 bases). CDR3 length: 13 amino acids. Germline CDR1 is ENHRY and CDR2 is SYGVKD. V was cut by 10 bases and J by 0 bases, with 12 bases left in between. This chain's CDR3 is CATSDRLNTEAFF. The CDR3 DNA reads TGTGCCACCTCGGACAGACTGAACACTGAAGCTTTCTTT.

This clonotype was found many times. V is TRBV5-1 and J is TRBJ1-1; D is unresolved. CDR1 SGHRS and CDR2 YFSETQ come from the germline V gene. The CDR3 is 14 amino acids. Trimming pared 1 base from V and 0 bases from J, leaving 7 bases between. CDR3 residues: CASSLMGMNTEAFF. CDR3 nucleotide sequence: TGCGCCAGCAGCTTGATGGGGATGAACACTGAAGCTTTCTTT.

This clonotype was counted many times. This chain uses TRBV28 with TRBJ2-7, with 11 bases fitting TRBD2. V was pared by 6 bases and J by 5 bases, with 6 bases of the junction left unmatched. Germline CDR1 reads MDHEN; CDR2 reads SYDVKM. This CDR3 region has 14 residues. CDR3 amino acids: CASSKTSGVNEQYF. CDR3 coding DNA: TGTGCCAGCAGCAAGACTAGCGGGGTCAACGAGCAGTACTTC.

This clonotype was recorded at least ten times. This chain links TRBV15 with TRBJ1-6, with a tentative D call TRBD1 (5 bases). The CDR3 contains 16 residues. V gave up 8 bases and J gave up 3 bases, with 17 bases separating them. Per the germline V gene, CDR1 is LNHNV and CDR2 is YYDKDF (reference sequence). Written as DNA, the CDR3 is TGTGCCACCTCCCGGGGGGGGGGGAACTATAATTCACCCCTCCACTTT. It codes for CATSRGGGNYNSPLHF.

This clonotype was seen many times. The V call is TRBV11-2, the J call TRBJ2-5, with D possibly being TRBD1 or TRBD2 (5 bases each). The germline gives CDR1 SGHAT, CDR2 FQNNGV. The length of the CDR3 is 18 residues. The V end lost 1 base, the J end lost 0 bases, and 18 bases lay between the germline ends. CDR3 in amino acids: CASSLVGYGGGDQETQYF. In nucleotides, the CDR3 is TGTGCCAGCAGCTTAGTTGGGTATGGGGGTGGGGACCAAGAGACCCAGTACTTC.

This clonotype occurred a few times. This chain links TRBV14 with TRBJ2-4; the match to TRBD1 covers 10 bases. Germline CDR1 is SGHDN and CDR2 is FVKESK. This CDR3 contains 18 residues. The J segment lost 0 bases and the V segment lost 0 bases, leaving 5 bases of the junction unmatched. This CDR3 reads CASSQDAGQGRAKNIQYF. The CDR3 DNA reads TGTGCCAGCAGCCAAGATGCGGGACAGGGGAGAGCCAAAAACATTCAGTACTTC.

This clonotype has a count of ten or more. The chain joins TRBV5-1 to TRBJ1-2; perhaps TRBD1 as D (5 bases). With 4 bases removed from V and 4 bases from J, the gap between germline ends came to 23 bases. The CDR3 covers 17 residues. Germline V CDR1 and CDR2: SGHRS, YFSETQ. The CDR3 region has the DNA TGCGCCAGCAGCGGAACAGACAGCGATAGGAGGGGCTATGGCTACACCTTC. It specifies CASSGTDSDRRGYGYTF.

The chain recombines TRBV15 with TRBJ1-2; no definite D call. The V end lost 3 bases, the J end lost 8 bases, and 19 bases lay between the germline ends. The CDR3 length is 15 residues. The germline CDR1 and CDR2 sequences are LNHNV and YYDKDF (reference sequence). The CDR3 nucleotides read TGTGCCACCAGCAGGACCACCGGAGGCCCCCGGGGCTACACCTTC. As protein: CATSRTTGGPRGYTF.

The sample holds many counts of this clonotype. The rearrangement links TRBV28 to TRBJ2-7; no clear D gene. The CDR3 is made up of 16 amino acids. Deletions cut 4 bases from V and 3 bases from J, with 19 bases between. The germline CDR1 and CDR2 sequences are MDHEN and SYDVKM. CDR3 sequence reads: CASSSPRRALGYEQYF. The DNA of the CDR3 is TGTGCCAGCAGTTCCCCAAGAAGGGCCCTGGGCTACGAGCAGTACTTC. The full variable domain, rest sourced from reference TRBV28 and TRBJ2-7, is DVKVTQSSRYLVKRTGEKVFLECVQDMDHENMFWYRQDPGLGLRLIYFSYDVKMKEKGDIPEGYSVSREKKERFSLILESASTNQTSMYLCASSSPRRALGYEQYFGPGTRLTVT.

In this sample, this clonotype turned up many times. Written as DNA, the CDR3 is TGTGCCAGCAGTTACGTGCCTGTTAATCAGCCCCAGCATTTT. Translating it yields CASSYVPVNQPQHF. This chain connects TRBV6-2 or TRBV6-3 to TRBJ1-5; D remains unclear. The germline V and J ends were trimmed by 2 bases and 4 bases, with 9 bases remaining between them. In germline, CDR1 is MNHEY, CDR2 SVGEGT. The CDR3 is made up of 14 amino acids.

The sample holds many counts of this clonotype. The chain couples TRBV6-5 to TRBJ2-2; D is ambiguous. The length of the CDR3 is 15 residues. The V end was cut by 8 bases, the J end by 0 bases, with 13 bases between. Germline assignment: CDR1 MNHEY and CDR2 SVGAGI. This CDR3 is CASRSHVTNTGELFF. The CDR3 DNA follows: TGTGCCAGCCGCTCCCACGTCACGAACACCGGGGAGCTGTTTTTT.

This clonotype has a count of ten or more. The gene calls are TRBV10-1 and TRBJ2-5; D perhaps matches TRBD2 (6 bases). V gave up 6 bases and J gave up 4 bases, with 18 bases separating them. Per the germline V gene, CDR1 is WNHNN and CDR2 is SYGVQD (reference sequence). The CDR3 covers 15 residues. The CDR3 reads CASSGSQTPRETQYF. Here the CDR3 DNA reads TGCGCCAGCAGCGGGAGTCAAACCCCTCGAGAGACCCAGTACTTC.

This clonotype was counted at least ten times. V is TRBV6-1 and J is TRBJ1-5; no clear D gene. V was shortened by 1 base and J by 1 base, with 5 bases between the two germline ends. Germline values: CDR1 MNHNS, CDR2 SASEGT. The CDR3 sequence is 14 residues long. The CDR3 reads CASSEVGSNQPQHF. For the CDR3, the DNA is TGTGCCAGCAGTGAAGTAGGCAGCAATCAGCCCCAGCATTTT.

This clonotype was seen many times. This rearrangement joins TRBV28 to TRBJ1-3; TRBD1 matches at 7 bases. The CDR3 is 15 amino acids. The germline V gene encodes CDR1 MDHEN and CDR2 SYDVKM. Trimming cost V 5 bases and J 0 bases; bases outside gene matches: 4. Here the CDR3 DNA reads TGTGCCAGCAGTCTCCCAGGGGGCTCTGGAAACACCATATATTTT. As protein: CASSLPGGSGNTIYF.

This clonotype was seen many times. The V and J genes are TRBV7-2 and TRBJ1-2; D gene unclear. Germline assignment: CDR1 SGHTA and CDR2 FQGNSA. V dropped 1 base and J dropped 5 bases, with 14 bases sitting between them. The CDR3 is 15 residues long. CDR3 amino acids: CASSLGPNSRYGYTF. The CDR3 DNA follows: TGTGCCAGCAGCTTAGGCCCGAACAGCCGATATGGCTACACCTTC.

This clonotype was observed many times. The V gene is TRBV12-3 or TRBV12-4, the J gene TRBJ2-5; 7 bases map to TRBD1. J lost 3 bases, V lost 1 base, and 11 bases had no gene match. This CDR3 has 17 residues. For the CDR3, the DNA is TGTGCCAGCAGTTTAGTTACCCCGACAGGGCTTAAAGAGACCCAGTACTTC. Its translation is CASSLVTPTGLKETQYF.

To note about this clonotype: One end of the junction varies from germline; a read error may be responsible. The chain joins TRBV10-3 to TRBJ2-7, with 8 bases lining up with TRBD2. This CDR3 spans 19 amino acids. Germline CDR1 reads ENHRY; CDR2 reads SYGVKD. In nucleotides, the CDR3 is TGTGCCAGCAGTGGGGCGACTCGGGAGGGCCGGGGTTCAAACTACGAGCAGTACTTC. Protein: CASSGATREGRGSNYEQYF.

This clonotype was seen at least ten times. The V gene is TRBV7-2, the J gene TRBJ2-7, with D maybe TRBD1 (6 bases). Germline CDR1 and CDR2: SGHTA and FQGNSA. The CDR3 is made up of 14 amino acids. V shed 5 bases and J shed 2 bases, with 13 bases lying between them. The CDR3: CASSIRDNAYEQYF. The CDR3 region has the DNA TGTGCCAGCAGCATCCGGGACAATGCCTACGAGCAGTACTTC.

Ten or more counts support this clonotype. The CDR3 is CASSMPGTHQYF. CDR3 DNA sequence: TGCGCCAGCAGCATGCCCGGGACACATCAGTACTTC. The rearrangement uses TRBV10-2 and TRBJ2-5, with D perhaps matching TRBD1 (6 bases). This CDR3 comprises 12 residues. V was cut by 6 bases and J by 11 bases, with 16 bases left in between. The germline V gene encodes CDR1 WSHSY and CDR2 SAAADI.

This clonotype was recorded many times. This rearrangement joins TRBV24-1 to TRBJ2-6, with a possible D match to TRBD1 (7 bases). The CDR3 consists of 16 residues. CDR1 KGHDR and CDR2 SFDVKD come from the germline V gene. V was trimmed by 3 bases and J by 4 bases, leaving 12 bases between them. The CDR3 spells CATSDRRGPGANVLTF. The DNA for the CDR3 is TGTGCCACCAGTGATAGGAGGGGGCCGGGGGCCAACGTCCTGACTTTC.

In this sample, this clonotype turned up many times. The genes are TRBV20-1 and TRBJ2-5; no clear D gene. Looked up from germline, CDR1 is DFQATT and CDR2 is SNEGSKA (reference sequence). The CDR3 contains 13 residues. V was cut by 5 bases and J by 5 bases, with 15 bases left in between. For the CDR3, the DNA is TGCAGTGCTCTAAGGCTGGCCGGCGAGACCCAGTACTTC. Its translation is CSALRLAGETQYF.

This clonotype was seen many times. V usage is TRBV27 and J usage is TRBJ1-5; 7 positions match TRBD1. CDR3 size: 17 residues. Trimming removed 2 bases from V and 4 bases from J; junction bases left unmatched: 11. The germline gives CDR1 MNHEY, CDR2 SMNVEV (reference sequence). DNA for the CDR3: TGTGCCAGCAGTTTACGAAGGGACAGCGCCCTTAATCAGCCCCAGCATTTT. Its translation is CASSLRRDSALNQPQHF.

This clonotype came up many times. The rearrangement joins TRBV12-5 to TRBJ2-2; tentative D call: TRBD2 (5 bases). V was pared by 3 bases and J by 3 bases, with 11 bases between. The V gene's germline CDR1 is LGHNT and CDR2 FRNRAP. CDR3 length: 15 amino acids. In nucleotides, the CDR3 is TGTGCTAGTGGTTTTTTACTGAGGGACACCGGGGAGCTGTTTTTT. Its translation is CASGFLLRDTGELFF. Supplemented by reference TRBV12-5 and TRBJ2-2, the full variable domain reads DARVTQTPRHKVTEMGQEVTMRCQPILGHNTVFWYRQTMMQGLELLAYFRNRAPLDDSGMPKDRFSAEMPDATLATLKIQPSEPRDSAVYFCASGFLLRDTGELFFGEGSRLTVL.

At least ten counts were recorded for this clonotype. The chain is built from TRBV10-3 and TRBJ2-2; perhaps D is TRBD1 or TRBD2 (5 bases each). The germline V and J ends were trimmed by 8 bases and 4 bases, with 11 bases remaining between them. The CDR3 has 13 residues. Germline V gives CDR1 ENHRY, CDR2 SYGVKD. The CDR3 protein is CAIGAGLTGELFF. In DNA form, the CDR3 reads TGTGCCATCGGGGCCGGACTCACCGGGGAGCTGTTTTTT.

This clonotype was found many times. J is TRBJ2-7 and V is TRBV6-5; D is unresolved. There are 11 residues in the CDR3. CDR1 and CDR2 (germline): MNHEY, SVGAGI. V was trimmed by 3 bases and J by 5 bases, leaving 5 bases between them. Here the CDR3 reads CASSYKNEQYF. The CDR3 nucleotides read TGTGCCAGCAGTTATAAGAACGAGCAGTACTTC.

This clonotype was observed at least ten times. The DNA for the CDR3 is TGTGCCAGCAGCCCCGGGACAGGGGGCACCGGGGAGCTGTTTTTT. Translating gives CASSPGTGGTGELFF. The chain combines TRBV11-2 with TRBJ2-2; 11 bases are shared with TRBD1. The V segment lost 5 bases and the J segment 4 bases; nucleotides outside the gene matches: 3. The CDR3 has 15 residues. Germline V gives CDR1 SGHAT, CDR2 FQNNGV.

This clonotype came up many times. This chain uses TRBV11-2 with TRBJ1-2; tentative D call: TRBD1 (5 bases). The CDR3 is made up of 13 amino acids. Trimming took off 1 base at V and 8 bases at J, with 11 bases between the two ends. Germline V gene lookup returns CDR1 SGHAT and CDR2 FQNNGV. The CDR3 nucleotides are TGTGCCAGCAGCTTAGTGAGGGAGGGGGGCTACACCTTC. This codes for CASSLVREGGYTF.

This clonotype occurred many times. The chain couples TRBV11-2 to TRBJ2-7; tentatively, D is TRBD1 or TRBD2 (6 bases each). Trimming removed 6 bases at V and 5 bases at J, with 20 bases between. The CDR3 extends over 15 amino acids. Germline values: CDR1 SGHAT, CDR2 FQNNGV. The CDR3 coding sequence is TGTGCCAGCAGTCCCATACAGGGACCGGGAGACGAGCAGTACTTC. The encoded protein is CASSPIQGPGDEQYF.

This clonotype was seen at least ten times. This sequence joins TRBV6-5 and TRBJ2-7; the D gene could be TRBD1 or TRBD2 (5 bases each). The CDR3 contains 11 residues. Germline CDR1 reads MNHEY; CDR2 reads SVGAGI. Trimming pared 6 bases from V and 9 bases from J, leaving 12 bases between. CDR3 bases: TGTGCCAGCAGCCGGAGTGGGGGGCAGTACTTC. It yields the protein CASSRSGGQYF.

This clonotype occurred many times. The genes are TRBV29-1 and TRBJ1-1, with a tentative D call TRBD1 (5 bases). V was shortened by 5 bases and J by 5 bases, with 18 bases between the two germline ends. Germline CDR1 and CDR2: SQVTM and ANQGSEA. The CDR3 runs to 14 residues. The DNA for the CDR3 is TGCAGCGTTTCCAAGGAGGGGATTAGGACTGAAGCTTTCTTT. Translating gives CSVSKEGIRTEAFF. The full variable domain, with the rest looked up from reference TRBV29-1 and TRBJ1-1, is SAVISQKPSRDICQRGTSLTIQCQVDSQVTMMFWYRQQPGQSLTLIATANQGSEATYESGFVIDKFPISRPNLTFSTLTVSNMSPEDSSIYLCSVSKEGIRTEAFFGQGTRLTVV.